Only a few counts were recorded for the clone carrying this T cell receptor beta chain. The antigen is undetermined. This sample was taken from a study of T cell responses to AZD1222 COVID-19 vaccine. Study-level results: Among the donors, most were white British and more were female, and clonal diversity was possibly underestimated. Elevations in Spike-specific TCR breadth and depth followed administration of two AZD1222 doses. In all cases, repertoires were sampled only after the peak T cell response.

Per germline, CDR1 SGHTA and CDR2 FQGNSA. Trimming removed 5 bases at V and 10 bases at J, with 15 bases between. This CDR3 region has 14 residues. Libraries were prepared by immunoSEQ multiplex PCR; TCRdb keeps only in-frame clonotypes and omits some of them. Altogether some 120,000 clones are present, around 83% being singletons, with the ten largest covering about 29%. Analysis merged second doses at about 4 or about 12 weeks. The sequencing used peripheral blood, collected 28 days after the second AZD1222 dose. This receptor was obtained from an adult who received the AZD1222 COVID-19 vaccine. The chain uses TRBV7-2 and TRBJ1-6; tentatively, D is TRBD1 (5 bases). CDR3 nucleotides: TGTGCCAGCAGCCGCGAGGGGTTTGGCTCACCCCTCCACTTT. Amino acids: CASSREGFGSPLHF.